This T cell receptor (beta chain) is from a study of vaccination effects on CD4 cells after COVID-19. Study background: Two doses of either BNT162b2 or mRNA-1273 were given to each participant. Study findings and constraints: Small numbers of convalescent patients limited the study. It also lacked early post-infection timepoints.

Antigen-specific CD4+ T cells were first expanded with viral peptide pools by the ViraFEST assay and only then sequenced. The authors isolated CD4+ T cells after less than eleven days of culture. Infection dated between March and December 2020, before the Alpha, Beta and Delta variants reached the United States. The authors used an HIV-1 Nef peptide pool as the negative control culture. This table comes from immunoSEQ multiplex PCR, and its TCRdb copy is limited to in-frame clones, with some not included. Of tens of thousands of clones listed, more than 75% are singletons. This clone was counted once. Its cognate antigen is unknown. The CDR3 covers 12 residues. Trimming left V 3 bases short and J 8 bases short, with 8 bases between. CDR1 and CDR2 from the germline V gene are SGHTS and YDEGEE.

The sample was CD4+ T cells from PBMCs cultured with HIV peptides, taken before COVID-19 vaccination. Subset in this sample: HIV-1 Nef peptide pool negative control/reference culture. The TCR comes from a human donor who had a prior SARS-CoV-2 infection. The chain combines TRBV5-8 with TRBJ1-4; D remains unclear. CDR3 in amino acids: CASSSSPEKLFF. CDR3 DNA sequence: TGTGCCAGCAGCTCTTCCCCCGAAAAACTGTTTTTT.